Following are 18 T cell receptor beta chains from one sample sequenced in a study of low-dose radiotherapy and immunotherapy resistance in tumors. The time point: after trial treatment. Regarding treatment: LDRT plus nivolumab, ipilimumab, low-dose cyclophosphamide and aspirin (RACIN trial). TCR amplification ran roughly 20 PCR cycles using constant-region and V-primer adapter primers. One entry per CDR3 protein, called by TCRdb with MiXCR from the reads. The data contain about 52,000 distinct CDR3 sequences, around a third of them singletons. The sequencing here drew on PBMCs, taken after low-dose radiotherapy plus immunotherapy. Receptors were obtained from a male donor with rectosigmoid adenocarcinoma.

There are a few counts of this clonotype. This rearrangement joins TRBV11-2 to TRBJ2-4; possible D gene TRBD1, 6 bases. The CDR3 consists of 16 residues. Per the germline V gene, CDR1 is SGHAT and CDR2 is FQNNGV. Trimming left V 4 bases short and J 0 bases short, with 13 bases between. The CDR3 is CASSSRQVIAKNIQYF. The CDR3 nucleotides read TGTGCCAGCAGCTCACGACAGGTGATAGCCAAAAACATTCAGTACTTC.

This clonotype was picked up many times. The chain carries TRBV15 and TRBJ2-7; tentative D call: TRBD1 (6 bases). Germline values: CDR1 LNHNV, CDR2 YYDKDF (reference sequence). Trimming removed 0 bases from V and 3 bases from J, with 9 bases in between. CDR3 length: 14 residues. CDR3 in amino acids: CATSRDLTGYEQYF. In nucleotides, the CDR3 is TGTGCCACCAGCAGAGATTTGACAGGCTACGAGCAGTACTTC.

Concerning this clonotype itself: One end of the junction does not line up with germline, which may come from a read error. J is TRBJ2-1 and V is TRBV7-2, with D unclear. Germline V gives CDR1 SGHTA, CDR2 FQGNSA. This CDR3 region has 15 residues. The CDR3 spells CASRRTSLVDNVQFF. CDR3 nucleotides: TGTGCCAGCAGGCGAACGTCACTGGTTGACAATGTGCAGTTCTTC.

This clonotype was observed many times. J is TRBJ2-5 and V is TRBV11-2; D unresolved. This CDR3 is built from 14 residues. The V gene's germline CDR1 is SGHAT and CDR2 FQNNGV. The V end was cut by 0 bases, the J end by 8 bases, with 13 bases between. CDR3 in amino acids: CASSLDPTPGTQYF. In DNA, the CDR3 is TGTGCCAGCAGCTTAGATCCTACCCCCGGCACCCAGTACTTC.

This clonotype was observed at least ten times. The V call is TRBV6-2 or TRBV6-3, the J call TRBJ2-3, with D perhaps given as TRBD1 or TRBD2 (5 bases each). V lost 7 bases to trimming and J lost 3 bases, with 23 bases between them. Germline lookup yields CDR1 MNHEY and CDR2 SVGEGT. The CDR3 runs 17 residues. The chain's CDR3 is CASIPRKGRGETDTQYF. As DNA, the CDR3 is TGTGCCAGCATCCCGAGGAAGGGGCGAGGGGAGACAGATACGCAGTATTTT.

This clonotype was detected ten times or more. This chain connects TRBV28 to TRBJ2-7, with D maybe TRBD1 (5 bases). The CDR3 length is 11 residues. Trimming removed 6 bases at V and 12 bases at J, with 15 bases between. Looked up from germline, CDR1 is MDHEN and CDR2 is SYDVKM. CDR3 nucleotide sequence: TGTGCCAGCAGCCCTGGGCCAGGGTCGTACTTC. Its translation: CASSPGPGSYF.

The chain joins TRBV4-1 to TRBJ1-5, with D uncertain. The V end lost 1 base, the J end lost 1 base, and 8 bases lay between the germline ends. CDR1 is MGHRA, CDR2 YSYEKL, per germline. The CDR3 runs to 15 residues. CDR3 nucleotides: TGCGCCAGCAGCCAAGCTAGCGGGAGCAATCAGCCCCAGCATTTT. Residues: CASSQASGSNQPQHF.

This clonotype has a count of ten or more. V usage is TRBV12-3 or TRBV12-4 and J usage is TRBJ1-3; the D gene is possibly TRBD1 (6 bases). CDR3 length: 15 residues. Trimming cost V 3 bases and J 2 bases, with 11 bases left between them. In DNA form, the CDR3 reads TGTGCCAGCAGTTTTTCCGGGACACCTGGAAACACCATATATTTT. It translates to CASSFSGTPGNTIYF.

V is TRBV4-3 and J is TRBJ2-1; 11 bases are shared with TRBD2. The germline gives CDR1 LGHNA, CDR2 YSLEER. V shed 4 bases, J shed 8 bases, and the junction held 10 bases outside the gene matches. The CDR3 runs 16 residues. The CDR3 DNA sequence: TGCGCCAGCAGCCGAATAGCGGGAGGGCCAGGGGATGAGCAGTTCTTC. Protein: CASSRIAGGPGDEQFF.

The chain has TRBV6-6 and TRBJ2-5; TRBD1 matches 10 bases. Looked up from germline, CDR1 is MNHNY and CDR2 is SVGAGI (reference sequence). CDR3 length: 17 residues. Unmatched junction bases numbered 15, after V lost 6 bases and J lost 5 bases. The CDR3 reads CASRSNLRDRGGETQYF. In DNA, the CDR3 is TGTGCCAGCAGATCCAATTTACGGGACAGGGGCGGGGAGACCCAGTACTTC.

V is TRBV5-6 and J is TRBJ2-7; TRBD1 might be the D (6 bases). The germline V and J ends were trimmed by 2 bases and 2 bases, with 14 bases remaining between them. CDR3 size: 15 residues. Germline values: CDR1 SGHDT, CDR2 YYEEEE. The CDR3 DNA sequence: TGTGCCAGCAGCTTAACGGGCAGGGGCGCCTACGAGCAGTACTTC. Translating gives CASSLTGRGAYEQYF.

This sequence joins TRBV5-4 and TRBJ2-2, with 12 nucleotides matching TRBD2. V lost 6 bases and J lost 6; bases outside the gene matches: 6. Per germline, CDR1 SGHNT and CDR2 YYREEE (reference sequence). CDR3 size: 15 residues. The CDR3 sequence is CASTFGTSGPGELFF. Here the CDR3 DNA reads TGTGCCAGCACCTTCGGGACTAGCGGGCCCGGGGAGCTGTTTTTT.

There are many counts of this clonotype. V gene TRBV29-1 combines with J gene TRBJ2-3; TRBD1 might be the D (5 bases). V lost 3 bases and J 1 base, leaving 8 bases between the germline ends. Germline CDR1 SQVTM, CDR2 ANQGSEA. This CDR3 is 13 amino acids long. The CDR3 reads CSVDIGGTDTQYF. The DNA of the CDR3 is TGCAGCGTTGATATAGGGGGCACAGATACGCAGTATTTT.

Many counts were recorded for this clonotype. CDR3 nucleotide sequence: TGTGCCAGCAGCTTAGTCCAGGACACCGGGGAGCTGTTTTTT. Amino acids: CASSLVQDTGELFF. The chain uses TRBV7-2 and TRBJ2-2; the D is unclear. V lost 1 base, J lost 3 bases, and 6 bases lay in between. The germline CDR1 and CDR2 sequences are SGHTA and FQGNSA. There are 14 residues in the CDR3.

A word on this clonotype: No DNA is shown, since the ends of the CDR3 on it are uncertain; the CDR3 is the one TCRdb lists. The rearrangement uses TRBV15 and TRBJ2-2; TRBD1, the table's D call, lacks a check against the DNA. The CDR3 is made up of 17 amino acids, end residues included. Germline V gives CDR1 LNHNV, CDR2 YYDKDF (reference sequence). This chain's CDR3 is CATSRDRASRTPGSCFF.

Ten or more counts support this clonotype. V is TRBV7-9 and J is TRBJ2-7, with 9 bases lining up with TRBD1. The CDR3 has 16 amino acids. Per the germline V gene, CDR1 is SEHNR and CDR2 is FQNEAQ (reference sequence). V trimming: 3 bases; J trimming: 1 base; junction bases outside the gene matches: 7. CDR3 sequence (DNA): TGTGCCAGCAGCTTGGGGGACGGGACAGGGTCCTACGAGCAGTACTTC. Amino acids: CASSLGDGTGSYEQYF.

There are many counts of this clonotype. The gene calls are TRBV6-2 or TRBV6-3 and TRBJ2-5; 9 positions agree with TRBD1. Germline-derived CDR1 and CDR2 are MNHEY and SVGEGT. The CDR3 extends over 13 amino acids. V gave up 5 bases and J gave up 4 bases; unmatched junction bases: 2. In DNA, the CDR3 is TGTGCCAGCAGTCCGACAGGGGGAGAGACCCAGTACTTC. Translating gives CASSPTGGETQYF.

The chain recombines TRBV27 with TRBJ2-3; 7 bases agree with TRBD1. CDR1 is MNHEY, CDR2 SMNVEV, per germline (reference sequence). The CDR3 contains 15 residues. Trimming at V came to 10 bases and at J to 0 bases, leaving 10 bases not matched to a gene. The CDR3 sequence: CATGVPGQSTDTQYF. CDR3 bases: TGTGCCACCGGGGTTCCGGGACAGAGCACAGATACGCAGTATTTT.